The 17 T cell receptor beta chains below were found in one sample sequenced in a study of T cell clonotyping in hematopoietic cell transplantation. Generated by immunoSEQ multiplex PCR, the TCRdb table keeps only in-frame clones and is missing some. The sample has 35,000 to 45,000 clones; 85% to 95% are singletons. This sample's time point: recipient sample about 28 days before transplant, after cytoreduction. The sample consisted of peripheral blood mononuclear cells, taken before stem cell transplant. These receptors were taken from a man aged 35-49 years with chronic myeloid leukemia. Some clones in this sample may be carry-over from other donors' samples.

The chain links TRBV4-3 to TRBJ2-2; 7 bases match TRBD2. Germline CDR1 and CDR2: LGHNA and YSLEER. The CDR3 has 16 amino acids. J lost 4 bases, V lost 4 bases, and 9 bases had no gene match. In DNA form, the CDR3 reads TGCGCCAGCAGCCTAAGGATGGGGGGGGTCACCGGGGAGCTGTTTTTT. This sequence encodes CASSLRMGGVTGELFF.

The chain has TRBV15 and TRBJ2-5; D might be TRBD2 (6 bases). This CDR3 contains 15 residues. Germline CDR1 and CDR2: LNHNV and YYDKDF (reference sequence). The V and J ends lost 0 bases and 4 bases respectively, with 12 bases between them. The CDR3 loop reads CATSRDKQGGETQYF. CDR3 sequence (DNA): TGTGCCACCAGCAGAGATAAGCAGGGAGGAGAGACCCAGTACTTC.

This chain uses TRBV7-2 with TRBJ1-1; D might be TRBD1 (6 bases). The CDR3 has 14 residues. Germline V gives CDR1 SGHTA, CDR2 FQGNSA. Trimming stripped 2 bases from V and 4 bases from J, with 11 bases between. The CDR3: CASSLSGGVTEAFF. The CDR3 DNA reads TGTGCCAGCAGCTTATCCGGGGGCGTCACTGAAGCTTTCTTT.

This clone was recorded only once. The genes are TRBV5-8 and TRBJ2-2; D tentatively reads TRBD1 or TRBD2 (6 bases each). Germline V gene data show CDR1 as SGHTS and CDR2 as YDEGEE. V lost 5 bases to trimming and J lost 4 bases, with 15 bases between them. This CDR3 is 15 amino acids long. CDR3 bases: TGTGCCAGCAGATTCGATGGGGGGCGCACCGGGGAGCTGTTTTTT. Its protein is CASRFDGGRTGELFF. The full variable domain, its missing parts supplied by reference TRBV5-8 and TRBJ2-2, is EAGVTQSPTHLIKTRGQQATLRCSPISGHTSVYWYQQALGLGLQFLLWYDEGEERNRGNFPPRFSGRQFPNYSSELNVNALELEDSALYLCASRFDGGRTGELFFGEGSRLTVL.

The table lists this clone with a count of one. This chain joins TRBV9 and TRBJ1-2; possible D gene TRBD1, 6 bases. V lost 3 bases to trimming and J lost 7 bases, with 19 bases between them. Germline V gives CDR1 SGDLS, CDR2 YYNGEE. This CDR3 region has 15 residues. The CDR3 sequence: CASSALGWGGSGYTF. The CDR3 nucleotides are TGTGCCAGCAGCGCCCTTGGTTGGGGGGGCAGTGGCTACACCTTC.

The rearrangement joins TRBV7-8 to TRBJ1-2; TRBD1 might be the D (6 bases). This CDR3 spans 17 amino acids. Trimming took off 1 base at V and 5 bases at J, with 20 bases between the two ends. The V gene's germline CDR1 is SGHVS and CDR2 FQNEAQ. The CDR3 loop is CASSLGGEGEVGYGYTF. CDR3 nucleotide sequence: TGTGCCAGCAGCTTAGGCGGAGAGGGGGAAGTGGGGTATGGCTACACCTTC.

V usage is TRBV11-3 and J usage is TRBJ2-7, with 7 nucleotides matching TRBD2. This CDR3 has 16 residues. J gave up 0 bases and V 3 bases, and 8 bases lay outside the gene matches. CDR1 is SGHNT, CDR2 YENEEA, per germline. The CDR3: CASSFRGRESSYEQYF. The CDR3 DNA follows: TGTGCCAGCAGCTTCCGAGGGCGGGAGAGCTCCTACGAGCAGTACTTC.

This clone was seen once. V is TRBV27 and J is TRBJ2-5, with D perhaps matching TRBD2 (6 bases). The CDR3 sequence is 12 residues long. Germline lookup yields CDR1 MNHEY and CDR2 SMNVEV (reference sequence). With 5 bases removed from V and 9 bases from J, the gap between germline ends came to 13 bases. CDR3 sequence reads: CASSPVSGAQYF. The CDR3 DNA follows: TGTGCCAGCAGTCCTGTATCGGGGGCCCAGTACTTC.

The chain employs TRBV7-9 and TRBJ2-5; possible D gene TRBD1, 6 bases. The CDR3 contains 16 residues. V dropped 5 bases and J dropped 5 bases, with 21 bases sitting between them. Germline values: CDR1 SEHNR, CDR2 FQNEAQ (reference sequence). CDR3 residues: CASSPPDPGAGETQYF. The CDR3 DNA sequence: TGTGCCAGCAGCCCCCCGGACCCAGGGGCCGGCGAGACCCAGTACTTC.

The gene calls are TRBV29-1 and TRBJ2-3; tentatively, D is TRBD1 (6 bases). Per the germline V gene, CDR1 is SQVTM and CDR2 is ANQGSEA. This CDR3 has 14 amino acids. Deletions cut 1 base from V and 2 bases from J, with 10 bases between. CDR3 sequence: CSVEGGQNTDTQYF. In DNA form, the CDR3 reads TGCAGCGTTGAAGGAGGACAGAACACAGATACGCAGTATTTT.

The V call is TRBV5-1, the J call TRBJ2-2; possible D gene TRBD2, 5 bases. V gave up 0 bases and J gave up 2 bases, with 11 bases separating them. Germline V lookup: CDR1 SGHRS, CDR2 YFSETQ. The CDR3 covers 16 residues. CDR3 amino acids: CASSLASGANTGELFF. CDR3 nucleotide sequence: TGCGCCAGCAGCTTGGCAAGCGGAGCCAACACCGGGGAGCTGTTTTTT.

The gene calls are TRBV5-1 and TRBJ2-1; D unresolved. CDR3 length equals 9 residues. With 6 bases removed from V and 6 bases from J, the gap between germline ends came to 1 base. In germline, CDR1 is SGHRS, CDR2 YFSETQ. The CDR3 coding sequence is TGCGCCAGCATCAATGAGCAGTTCTTC. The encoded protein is CASINEQFF.

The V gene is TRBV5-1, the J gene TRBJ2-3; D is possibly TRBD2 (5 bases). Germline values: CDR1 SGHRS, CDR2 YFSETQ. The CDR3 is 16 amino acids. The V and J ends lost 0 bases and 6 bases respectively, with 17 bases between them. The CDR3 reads CASSLGGGSRGDTQYF. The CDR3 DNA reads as TGCGCCAGCAGCTTGGGCGGAGGCTCCCGAGGGGATACGCAGTATTTT. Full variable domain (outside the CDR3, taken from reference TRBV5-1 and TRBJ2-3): KAGVTQTPRYLIKTRGQQVTLSCSPISGHRSVSWYQQTPGQGLQFLFEYFSETQRNKGNFPGRFSGRQFSNSRSEMNVSTLELGDSALYLCASSLGGGSRGDTQYFGPGTRLTVL.

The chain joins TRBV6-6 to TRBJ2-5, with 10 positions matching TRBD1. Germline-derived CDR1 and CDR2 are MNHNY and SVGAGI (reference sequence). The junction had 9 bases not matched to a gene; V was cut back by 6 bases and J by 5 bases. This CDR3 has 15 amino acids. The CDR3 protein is CASRPGQGSGETQYF. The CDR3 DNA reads TGTGCCAGCAGGCCGGGACAGGGGAGTGGGGAGACCCAGTACTTC.

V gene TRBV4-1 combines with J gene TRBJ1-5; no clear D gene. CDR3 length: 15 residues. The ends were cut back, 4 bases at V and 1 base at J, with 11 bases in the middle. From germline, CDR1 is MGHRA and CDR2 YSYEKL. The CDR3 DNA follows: TGCGCCAGCAGCCGTCTCAGGATGAGCAATCAGCCCCAGCATTTT. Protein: CASSRLRMSNQPQHF.

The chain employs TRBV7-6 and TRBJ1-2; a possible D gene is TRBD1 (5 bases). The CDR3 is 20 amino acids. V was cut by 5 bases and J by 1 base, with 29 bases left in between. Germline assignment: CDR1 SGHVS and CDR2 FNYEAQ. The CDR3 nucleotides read TGTGCCAGCAGCCTCTTTACCCCCAGGGAAGCGACGGCCCTTAACTATGGCTACACCTTC. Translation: CASSLFTPREATALNYGYTF.

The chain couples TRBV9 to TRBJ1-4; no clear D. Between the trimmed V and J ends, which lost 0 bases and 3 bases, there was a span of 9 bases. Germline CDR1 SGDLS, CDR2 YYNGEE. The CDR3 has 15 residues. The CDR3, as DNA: TGTGCCAGCAGCGTAGGAACAGAGTCTAATGAAAAACTGTTTTTT. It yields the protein CASSVGTESNEKLFF.